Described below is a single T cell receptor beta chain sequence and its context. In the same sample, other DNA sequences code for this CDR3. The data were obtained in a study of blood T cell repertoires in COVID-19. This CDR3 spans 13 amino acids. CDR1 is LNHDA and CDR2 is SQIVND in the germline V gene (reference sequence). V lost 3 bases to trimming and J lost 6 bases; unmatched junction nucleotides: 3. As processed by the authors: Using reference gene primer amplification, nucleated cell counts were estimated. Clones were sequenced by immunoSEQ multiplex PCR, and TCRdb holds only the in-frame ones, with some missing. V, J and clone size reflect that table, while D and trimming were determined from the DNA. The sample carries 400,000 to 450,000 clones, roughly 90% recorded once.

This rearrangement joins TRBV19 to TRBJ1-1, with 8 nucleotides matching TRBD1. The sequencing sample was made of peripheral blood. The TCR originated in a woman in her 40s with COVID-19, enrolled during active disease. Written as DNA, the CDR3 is TGTGCCAGTAGTATCCAACAGGGGGCTGAAGCTTTCTTT. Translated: CASSIQQGAEAFF.